Each of the 3 T cell receptor beta chains below was sequenced from the same sample in a study of blood T cell repertoires in COVID-19. Profiled with immunoSEQ multiplex PCR; TCRdb holds only in-frame clones, not every one. The sample holds hundreds of thousands of clones, approximately 92% seen once. The sequencing input was PBMCs or T cells enriched from blood (not recorded which). The receptors were sampled from a man aged 18 to 30 who had recovered from COVID-19.

This chain connects TRBV12-3 or TRBV12-4 to TRBJ1-1, with D unclear. Deletions cut 4 bases from V and 7 bases from J, with 7 bases between. This CDR3 has 11 amino acids. The CDR3 sequence is CASSSQLEAFF. The CDR3 DNA reads as TGTGCCAGCAGTTCACAGCTTGAAGCTTTCTTT.

The rearrangement links TRBV7-2 to TRBJ2-7, with 9 bases fitting TRBD2. The V gene end was trimmed by 1 base and the J gene end by 3 bases; junction bases not matched to a gene: 4. The CDR3 is 15 residues long. CDR1 SGHTA and CDR2 FQGNSA come from the germline V gene. For the CDR3, the DNA is TGTGCCAGCAGCTTAGGTCCTAGCGGGAACTACGAGCAGTACTTC. Translation: CASSLGPSGNYEQYF.

V is TRBV11-2 and J is TRBJ1-2; TRBD1 is a possible D gene (5 bases). Germline V gene sequence: CDR1 SGHAT, CDR2 FQNNGV. The V end lost 3 bases, the J end lost 3 bases, and 11 bases lay between the germline ends. The CDR3 covers 14 residues. The CDR3 sequence: CASSFAQVDYGYTF. In DNA form, the CDR3 reads TGTGCCAGCAGCTTCGCACAGGTAGACTATGGCTACACCTTC.